These 3 T cell receptor beta chains were all obtained from the same sample, sequenced in a study of CD8+ T cells in alopecia areata. Extracted RNA was reverse transcribed into cDNA, the sequencing template. Assay: immunoSEQ multiplex PCR; the TCRdb copy retains only in-frame clones and omits some. Here the sample spans about 140,000 clones, about 88% being singletons. Specified treatment: oral pan-JAK inhibitor, 5-10 mg twice daily. Sequenced here: CD8+ T cells sorted from blood, sampled at week 4, from a patient treated with tofacitinib. The receptors come from a human donor with alopecia areata.

The rearrangement uses TRBV27 and TRBJ2-7, with 7 bases fitting TRBD1. With V trimmed by 7 bases and J by 3 bases, 9 bases remained unmatched. CDR1 MNHEY and CDR2 SMNVEV come from the germline V gene (reference sequence). The CDR3 sequence is 14 residues long. Here the CDR3 reads CASTPNRGYYEQYF. As DNA, the CDR3 is TGTGCCAGCACCCCCAACAGGGGATACTACGAGCAGTACTTC.

The rearrangement joins TRBV7-7 to TRBJ2-2; unclear D gene. The V end was cut by 8 bases, the J end by 2 bases, with 9 bases between. Germline V lookup: CDR1 SSHAT, CDR2 FNYEAQ (reference sequence). The length of the CDR3 is 13 residues. The DNA for the CDR3 is TGTGCCAGCGGGCAGGATAACACCGGGGAGCTGTTTTTT. Translating gives CASGQDNTGELFF.

This chain's CDR3 is CASSSTIDNEQYF. CDR3 nucleotide sequence: TGCGCCAGCAGTTCCACCATAGATAACGAGCAGTACTTC. This chain uses TRBV10-2 with TRBJ2-7; D unclear. CDR1 and CDR2 from the germline V gene are WSHSY and SAAADI. The length of the CDR3 is 13 residues. Trimming stripped 5 bases from V and 5 bases from J, with 13 bases between.